The rows below give T cell receptor beta chains drawn from one sample of a study of T cells in Graves' hyperthyroidism and ophthalmopathy. TCRdb reanalysed the multiplex PCR reads using MiXCR and keeps one entry per CDR3 protein. The table lists hundreds of thousands of distinct CDR3 sequences, about 17% of them singletons. The specimen was blood. The source is a woman aged 45-60 years with Graves' hyperthyroidism that later progressed to Graves' ophthalmopathy. The CDR3 runs from the conserved cysteine through the conserved F or W. Fields, in order: J gene, V gene, D gene, clone size, CDR3 DNA, CDR3 protein. A D gene is named only where the DNA matches it firmly. The size entry is marked missing in some rows and otherwise reads once, few, many or a size class.

TRBJ2-7 TRBV6-6 - few TGTGCCAGCAGTTACAAAGGGACAACCTACGAGCAGTACTTC CASSYKGTTYEQYF
TRBJ1-2 TRBV30 - many TGTGCCTGGGGGAGTATTTATGGCTACACCTTC CAWGSIYGYTF
TRBJ2-1 TRBV9 TRBD2 many TGTGCCAGCAGCGGTAGCGGGGGGCCGATTTACTACAATGAGCAGTTCTTC CASSGSGGPIYYNEQFF
TRBJ1-1 TRBV19 - - TGTGCCAGTAGACAGGGAGATGCTTTCTTT CASRQGDAFF
TRBJ2-1 TRBV7-9 - - TGTGCCAGCAGCTTGGGAGGGGGCTCGGTAAACAATGAGCAGTTCTTC CASSLGGGSVNNEQFF
TRBJ1-1 TRBV7-9 - many TGTGCCAGCAGCCGTGCACAGGCCCGAGGGGCTTTCTTT CASSRAQARGAFF
TRBJ1-1 TRBV28 - few TGTGCCAGCAGTGGGGGCGTCAGGAGAATGAACACTGAAGCTTCCTTT CASSGGVRRMNTEASF
TRBJ1-6 TRBV5-1 TRBD1 - TGCGCCAGCAGCGCCGACAGGGAGTTCGATAATTCACCCCTCCACTTT CASSADREFDNSPLHF
TRBJ2-5 TRBV4-1 TRBD1 few TGCGCCAGCAGCCAAGTCCGGGACAGGGTGAGAGAGACCCAATACTTC CASSQVRDRVRETQYF
TRBJ1-1 TRBV6-5 - many TGTGCCAGCAGTTACTCGAACGGGAACACTGAAGCTTTCTTT CASSYSNGNTEAFF
TRBJ1-5 TRBV20-1 - few TGCAGTGCTATGCAACGCCACAATCAGCCCCAGCATTTT CSAMQRHNQPQHF
TRBJ1-1 TRBV3-1 - many TGTGCCAGCAGCCAAGAACGGGGGGCCCTGAACACTGAAGCTTTCTTT CASSQERGALNTEAFF
TRBJ2-1 TRBV5-5 - many TGTGCCAGCAGCGGTGGAGGGTATGAGCAGTTCTTC CASSGGGYEQFF
TRBJ2-1 TRBV30 - few TGTGCCTGGACAACCCGGACAGCAGCTTACAATGAGCAGTTCTTC CAWTTRTAAYNEQFF
TRBJ2-5 TRBV7-9 - - TGTGCCAGCAGCTCCGGGGACACCCAAGAGACCCAGTACTCCAAGTACTTC CASSSGDTQETQYSKYF
TRBJ1-2 TRBV7-2 TRBD1 - TGTGCCAGCAGCCCTCGCAGGGACAGGGCCGCCACCTATGGCTACACCTTC CASSPRRDRAATYGYTF
TRBJ2-3 TRBV7-9 - few TGTGCCAGCAGCTCACGCCGGGATTCCCTCACAGATACGCAGTATTTT CASSSRRDSLTDTQYF
TRBJ1-4 TRBV27 TRBD1 many TGTGCCAGCAGTCGTGTCCGGGACAGGGATTATGAAAAACTGTTTTTT CASSRVRDRDYEKLFF
TRBJ2-7 TRBV10-3 - - TGTGCCATCAGTGAAGGGACATCCGTGGATTACGAGCAGTACTTC CAISEGTSVDYEQYF
TRBJ2-1 TRBV11-3 - many TGTGCCAGCAGCTTAGAGGCCAAAACCTACAATGAGCAGTTCTTC CASSLEAKTYNEQFF
TRBJ2-1 TRBV10-3 TRBD1 few TGTGCCATCAGCGACTGGACAGGGGGCAATGAGCAGTTCTTC CAISDWTGGNEQFF
TRBJ1-2 TRBV12-3/TRBV12-4 TRBD1 many TGTGCCAGCAGTTTTGAGGGGGCGAGAGGCTACACCTTC CASSFEGARGYTF
TRBJ1-1 TRBV5-1 TRBD1 many TGCGCCAGCAGCTTTGAGGGGGCAGGAGCTGAAGCTTTCTTT CASSFEGAGAEAFF
TRBJ2-1 TRBV29-1 TRBD2 - TGCAGCGTCGGAACTAGCGGGGGGGGGAATGAGCAGTTCTTC CSVGTSGGGNEQFF
TRBJ2-3 TRBV5-5 - - TGTGCCAGCAGCTTGGGGCAGATCACAGGTACGCAGTATTTT CASSLGQITGTQYF
TRBJ2-6 TRBV6-4 - - TGTGCCAGCACCACTAAGAACAGCCGTACCTCTGGGGCCAACGTCCTGACTTTC CASTTKNSRTSGANVLTF
TRBJ1-2 TRBV20-1 TRBD1 - TGCAGTGCTCTATCTGGGACAGTTCTTGTGGATGGCTACACCTTC CSALSGTVLVDGYTF
TRBJ1-2 TRBV30 - many TGTGCCTGGAGTGTAATCAGTCGGACCGGGCGACTTGGCTACACCTTC CAWSVISRTGRLGYTF
TRBJ2-1 TRBV4-1 - - TGCGCCAGCAGCCAATGGTTGTTGAGAAGCAATGAGCAGTTCTTC CASSQWLLRSNEQFF
TRBJ1-5 TRBV20-1 - - TGCAGTGCCGTTTATAGCAATCAGCCCCAGCATTTT CSAVYSNQPQHF
TRBJ2-3 TRBV19 - few TGTGCCAGTAGTATGACTATACTCACAGATACGCAGTATTTT CASSMTILTDTQYF
TRBJ2-3 TRBV2 TRBD2 - TGTGCCAGCAGAGAAAGCGGGGGGCGGGAGTATTTT CASRESGGREYF
TRBJ2-1 TRBV2 - many TGTGCCAGCAGCCCCGAGGTAGGATACAATGAGCAGTTCTTC CASSPEVGYNEQFF
TRBJ2-7 TRBV27 - many TGTGCCAGCAGCGAGCAGGACGACTCCTACGAGCAGTACTTC CASSEQDDSYEQYF
TRBJ1-2 TRBV5-4 TRBD1 few TGTGCCAGCAGCTCCGGACAGGGCGGTGTCTATGGCTACACCTTC CASSSGQGGVYGYTF
TRBJ1-4 TRBV20-1 TRBD1 - TGCAGTGCAATACAGGGGCTTAATGAAAAACTGTTTTTT CSAIQGLNEKLFF
TRBJ2-1 TRBV2 TRBD1 many TGTGCCAGCGGGGGACAGACCTACAATGAGCAGTTCTTC CASGGQTYNEQFF
TRBJ2-7 TRBV20-1 TRBD2 many TGCAGTGCTCGGACTAGCGGGGGCTACGAGCAGTACTTC CSARTSGGYEQYF
TRBJ1-1 TRBV5-6 TRBD1 - TGTGCCAGCAGCTTCTCCAGGGGGCAGAACACTGAAGCTTTCTTT CASSFSRGQNTEAFF
TRBJ2-5 TRBV7-8 TRBD2 - TGTGCCAGCAGCCGGAGGGGGGCCGGACTAGCGGCCCAAGAGACCCAGTACTTC CASSRRGAGLAAQETQYF
TRBJ1-1 TRBV5-1 - - TGCGCCAGCAGCTATTCACCGGCCTCGCACGCTGAAGCTTTCTTT CASSYSPASHAEAFF